This TCR beta chain was sequenced for a study of cytomegalovirus exposure and HLA in healthy donors. Regarding the study as a whole: Researchers had no immune exposure information except CMV serostatus available. A likely sequencing artifact accounted for one observed cluster of highly shared sequence variants. It has been reported that TCR beta sequences accurately predicted the HLA-A and HLA-B alleles of most subjects.

The PCR was carried out with 60 Vbeta primers and 13 Jbeta primers. Sequencing was performed with immunoSEQ multiplex PCR; in TCRdb, only in-frame clones are kept and a portion is missing. The sample table includes some 200,000 clones. Concerning this clone: Its antigen is still unknown.

Donors showed nominal health when sampled, although they likely had unrecorded immune exposures. The TCR sequence derives from a woman between 18 and 30 years old in good health and CMV-seropositive. Sequenced: PBMCs.

CDR3 sequence (DNA): TGTGCCAGCAGAAGGACATTGGCTGGAAACACCATATATTTT. It is translated as CASRRTLAGNTIYF. The chain joins TRBV6-5 to TRBJ1-3; the D gene is possibly TRBD1 (5 bases). CDR3 size: 14 residues. Germline lookup yields CDR1 MNHEY and CDR2 SVGAGI. The V and J ends lost 6 bases and 2 bases respectively, with 11 bases between them.